What follows are 5 T cell receptor beta chains derived from one specimen sequenced in a study of Ad26.COV2.S vaccination and SARS-CoV-2 variants. The treatment denotes: some 19 received Ad26.COV2.S at low or high dose, single or two shots; several received placebo; per-sample allocation not given. After the first vaccine or placebo injection, samples were drawn on day 63. The table came from immunoSEQ multiplex PCR; TCRdb's copy has only in-frame clones and leaves some out. In the table there are 400,000 to 450,000 clones, about nine tenths of which are singletons. Source: peripheral blood, taken in a trial of Ad26.COV2.S vaccine versus placebo. Every receptor here comes from a person aged 18-60 years who received the Ad26.COV2.S COVID-19 vaccine or a placebo.

This clone came up a few times. The J gene is TRBJ1-1, the V gene TRBV19; the D gene is possibly TRBD1 (6 bases). The CDR3 is made up of 14 amino acids. Trimming stripped 4 bases from V and 4 bases from J, with 13 bases between. Germline values: CDR1 LNHDA, CDR2 SQIVND (reference sequence). CDR3 loop: CASSRPGETTEAFF. The CDR3 nucleotides are TGTGCCAGTAGTAGGCCAGGGGAAACCACTGAAGCTTTCTTT.

Here the CDR3 reads CASSPERGTYEQYF. CDR3 DNA sequence: TGTGCCAGCAGTCCTGAGCGGGGGACCTACGAGCAGTACTTC. The V call is TRBV27, the J call TRBJ2-7, with TRBD2 identical over 8 bases. V lost 5 bases to trimming and J lost 2 bases; unmatched junction nucleotides: 5. Germline CDR1 and CDR2: MNHEY and SMNVEV (reference sequence). CDR3 length equals 14 residues.

This sequence joins TRBV11-2 and TRBJ2-7; D may be TRBD1 (6 bases). The ends were cut back, 3 bases at V and 5 bases at J, with 11 bases in the middle. CDR1 SGHAT and CDR2 FQNNGV come from the germline V gene. This CDR3 comprises 13 residues. In DNA form, the CDR3 reads TGTGCCAGCAGCTTCCAGGGGCGGGACGAGCAGTACTTC. Protein sequence: CASSFQGRDEQYF.

This sequence joins TRBV28 and TRBJ2-4; D possibly corresponds to TRBD1 (6 bases). The CDR3 covers 14 residues. V was pared by 2 bases and J by 1 base, with 6 bases between. Germline V lookup: CDR1 MDHEN, CDR2 SYDVKM. The CDR3 sequence is CASSLRGAKNIQYF. In DNA form, the CDR3 reads TGTGCCAGCAGTTTAAGGGGGGCCAAAAACATTCAGTACTTC.

The V call is TRBV5-8, the J call TRBJ1-3, with a weak D call TRBD1 (5 bases). Germline assignment: CDR1 SGHTS and CDR2 YDEGEE. The CDR3 sequence is 13 residues long. The V and J ends lost 7 bases and 0 bases respectively, with 8 bases between them. Here the CDR3 DNA reads TGTGCCAGCGGAGACAGCTCTGGAAACACCATATATTTT. It yields the protein CASGDSSGNTIYF.